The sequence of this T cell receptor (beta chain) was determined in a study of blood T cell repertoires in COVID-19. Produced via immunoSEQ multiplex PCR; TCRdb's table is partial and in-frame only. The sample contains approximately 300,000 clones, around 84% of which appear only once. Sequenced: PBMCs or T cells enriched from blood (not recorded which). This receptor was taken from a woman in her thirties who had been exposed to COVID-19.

The CDR3 DNA follows: TGTGCCAGCAGGGAAATACAGGGTTTCGGCTCCTACAATGAGCAGTTCTTC. Its translation: CASREIQGFGSYNEQFF. The chain employs TRBV6-1 and TRBJ2-1; tentatively, D is TRBD1 (6 bases). Per germline, CDR1 MNHNS and CDR2 SASEGT. This CDR3 comprises 17 residues. Trimming removed 6 bases from V and 0 bases from J, with 18 bases in between.